A selection of T cell receptor beta chains follows, all from one sample in a study of cytomegalovirus exposure and HLA in healthy donors. Assay: immunoSEQ multiplex PCR; the TCRdb copy retains only in-frame clones and omits some. This sample carries about 100,000 clones, with 5.5% going to the ten biggest clones. The specimen was PBMCs. Receptors were obtained from a girl aged 10 to 17 in good health and CMV-seropositive. Each CDR3 is given with its conserved first and last residue. Fields, in order: V gene, J gene, D gene, CDR3 DNA, CDR3 protein. D genes are given only for firm matches.

>TRBV7-2|TRBJ1-1|TRBD1
TGTGCCAGCAGCACAGGGGTAAGGTACACTGAAGCTTTCTTT
CASSTGVRYTEAFF
>TRBV5-4|TRBJ2-7|TRBD2
TGTGCCAGCAGGGGGGGGGATTCTTACGAGCAGTACTTC
CASRGGDSYEQYF
>TRBV6-5|TRBJ2-5|TRBD1
TGTGCCAGCAGAGAGACCTACAGGGGGCGTGAGACCCAGTACTTC
CASRETYRGRETQYF
>TRBV4-2|TRBJ2-1|TRBD2
TGTGCCAGCAGCCAAGGGACTAGCGCTGAGCAGTTCTTC
CASSQGTSAEQFF
>TRBV6-5|TRBJ1-4|.
TGTGCCAGCAGTTACTCGGGGGCGTCGGATGAAAAACTGTTTTTT
CASSYSGASDEKLFF
>TRBV9|TRBJ2-6|.
TGTGCCAGCAGCGCACAGGGTTCTGGGGCCAACGTCCTGACTTTC
CASSAQGSGANVLTF
>TRBV6-1|TRBJ1-4|.
TGTGCCAGCGTACCGGGAATCGGGTCTAATGAAAAACTGTTTTTT
CASVPGIGSNEKLFF
>TRBV7-6|TRBJ2-2|.
TGTGCCAGCAGCCTAGACAGAACGAACACCGGGGAGCTGTTTTTT
CASSLDRTNTGELFF
>TRBV9|TRBJ2-1|.
TGTGCCAGCAGCGTAAGCGAGTTCTACAATGAGCAGTTCTTC
CASSVSEFYNEQFF
>TRBV25-1|TRBJ2-2|.
TGTGCCAGCAGTGACACAGGGTTGACCACCGGGGAGCTGTTTTTT
CASSDTGLTTGELFF
>TRBV4-1|TRBJ2-1|.
TGCGCCAGCAGCCAAGGGTCGGCGGACAATGAGCAGTTCTTC
CASSQGSADNEQFF
>TRBV7-9|TRBJ2-6|TRBD1
TGTGCCAGCAGATTGGGACAGGGGGCTTCCGGGGCCAACGTCCTGACTTTC
CASRLGQGASGANVLTF
>TRBV7-2|TRBJ2-3|.
TGTGCCAGCAGCTTAGTTGGGGGGACTACAGATACGCAGTATTTT
CASSLVGGTTDTQYF
>TRBV10-3|TRBJ1-5|TRBD1
TGTGCCATCAGTGACTCCGACAGGGGGTATCAGCCCCAGCATTTT
CAISDSDRGYQPQHF
>TRBV19|TRBJ1-2|TRBD1
TGTGCCAGTAGTAACAGGGGAAGTTATGGCTACACCTTC
CASSNRGSYGYTF
>TRBV7-9|TRBJ2-5|TRBD2
TGTGCCAGCAGCCCAACTAGCGGGGGGGCCCTACAAGAGACCCAGTACTTC
CASSPTSGGALQETQYF
>TRBV30|TRBJ2-2|.
TGTGCCTGGAGTGGTATTCCCCATCCCGTCGCGGGGATCGGGGAGCTGTTTTTT
CAWSGIPHPVAGIGELFF
>TRBV5-1|TRBJ1-2|TRBD1
TGCGCCAGCAGCTTAGGAGTGGACAGGGGCTATGGCTACACCTTC
CASSLGVDRGYGYTF
>TRBV19|TRBJ2-1|TRBD2
TGTGCCAGTATTAGAAGCGGGGGGGCCTCCAATGAGCAGTTCTTC
CASIRSGGASNEQFF
>TRBV2|TRBJ2-7|TRBD1
TGTGCCAGCCACCCTGGGGACAGCGTCTACGAGCAGTACTTC
CASHPGDSVYEQYF
>TRBV5-1|TRBJ2-6|TRBD1
TGCGCCAGCATGCAGGGGGCGGGCTCTGGGGCCAACGTCCTGACTTTC
CASMQGAGSGANVLTF
>TRBV5-6|TRBJ1-2|.
TGTGCCAGCAGCTTGAGGTCAGGGAATGGCTACACCTTC
CASSLRSGNGYTF
>TRBV7-9|TRBJ1-4|.
TGTGCCAGCAGCTTAGTACCTGCGGAGGAAAAACTGTTTTTT
CASSLVPAEEKLFF
>TRBV2|TRBJ1-1|TRBD1
TGTGCCAGCAGTGAGATGGGACAGCCGAACACTGAAGCTTTCTTT
CASSEMGQPNTEAFF
>TRBV7-6|TRBJ2-5|.
TGTGCCAGCAGCTTAGGACTTATTACAGGGCAAGAGACCCAGTACTTC
CASSLGLITGQETQYF
>TRBV29-1|TRBJ2-1|TRBD1
TGCAGCGTAGGACAGGCCGACAATGAGCAGTTCTTC
CSVGQADNEQFF
>TRBV9|TRBJ2-3|.
TGTGCCAGCAGGGGTAGCGGACACACAGATACGCAGTATTTT
CASRGSGHTDTQYF
>TRBV4-1|TRBJ1-5|.
TGCGCCAGCAGCCAAGTGACAGCTAAGCGCAATCAGCCCCAGCATTTT
CASSQVTAKRNQPQHF
>TRBV6-1|TRBJ2-5|TRBD1
TGTGCCAGCAGTGAATGGGGACAGGGTGGAGAGACCCAGTACTTC
CASSEWGQGGETQYF
>TRBV5-1|TRBJ1-5|.
TGCGCCAGCAGTAACGATGGGGGGCAGCCCCAGCATTTT
CASSNDGGQPQHF
>TRBV5-1|TRBJ2-1|.
TGCGCCAGCAGCCCCGAGGTGGGGGCCGACAATGAGCAGTTCTTC
CASSPEVGADNEQFF
>TRBV29-1|TRBJ1-2|TRBD1
TGCAGCGCCGATCAACAGGGGGGAAGGGACTATGGCTACACCTTC
CSADQQGGRDYGYTF
>TRBV13|TRBJ1-2|TRBD1
TGTGCCACCTGGGACGGACAGGGACTATATGGCTACACCTTC
CATWDGQGLYGYTF
>TRBV5-6|TRBJ2-1|TRBD2
TGTGCCAGCAGCTACGGGACTAGCGGTTACAATGAGCAGTTCTTC
CASSYGTSGYNEQFF
>TRBV4-3|TRBJ1-2|.
TGCGCCAGCAGCCAAGACAGGGATTTAAACTATGGCTACACCTTC
CASSQDRDLNYGYTF
>TRBV5-1|TRBJ2-3|TRBD2
TGCGCCAGCAGCTTGAGGCCCCGGGGGGGCCAAGGAGATACGCAGTATTTT
CASSLRPRGGQGDTQYF
>TRBV6-6|TRBJ1-3|.
TGTGCCAGCAGCCGGGGATCGAGCTCTGGAAACACCATATATTTT
CASSRGSSSGNTIYF
>TRBV6-6|TRBJ1-1|TRBD1
TGTGCCAGTGTGACAGGGAGTTTTGAAGCTTTCTTT
CASVTGSFEAFF
>TRBV11-2|TRBJ2-7|.
TGTGCCAGCAGCCTCGGGACTGGAGCCTACGAGCAGTACTTC
CASSLGTGAYEQYF
>TRBV2|TRBJ2-2|.
TGTGCCAGGCGTACTTACACCGGGGAGCTGTTTTTT
CARRTYTGELFF
>TRBV4-2|TRBJ2-2|.
TGTGCCAGCAGCTTGACTAGCGGGGAGCTGTTTTTT
CASSLTSGELFF
>TRBV5-4|TRBJ1-1|.
TGTGCCAGCAGCTTAACCGGGTGGAACACTGAAGCTTTCTTT
CASSLTGWNTEAFF
>TRBV5-1|TRBJ1-2|TRBD1
TGCGCCAGCAGCTACGGACAGGGGGCCAGGGAGGTGGGCTACACCTTC
CASSYGQGAREVGYTF
>TRBV9|TRBJ2-1|TRBD1
TGTGCCAGCAGCGGGGGACAGGGTCGTTACAATGAGCAGTTCTTC
CASSGGQGRYNEQFF
>TRBV9|TRBJ2-7|.
TGTGCCAGCAGCGTAGTGGATGGGGCGAATTCCTACGAGCAGTACTTC
CASSVVDGANSYEQYF
>TRBV7-2|TRBJ2-6|.
TGTGCCAGCAGCTTTGGGAGCTCTGGGGCCAACGTCCTGACTTTC
CASSFGSSGANVLTF
>TRBV19|TRBJ2-2|TRBD1
TGTGCCAGTATGACGCCCCCGGGACAGGGTCGGACCGGGGAGCTGTTTTTT
CASMTPPGQGRTGELFF
>TRBV28|TRBJ1-1|.
TGTGCCAGCACCCTACCAGGGGAATTCATGAACACTGAAGCTTTCTTT
CASTLPGEFMNTEAFF
>TRBV6-5|TRBJ2-7|TRBD2
TGTGCCAGCACCCTGACTAGCGGGGGGCCTGGCGAGCAGTACTTC
CASTLTSGGPGEQYF
>TRBV7-9|TRBJ2-5|TRBD1
TGTGCCAGCAGCATGACAGGGGGCATGGAGTACTTC
CASSMTGGMEYF
>TRBV7-2|TRBJ2-1|.
TGTGCCAGCAGCTCCTACAGGGTAAATGAGCAGTTCTTC
CASSSYRVNEQFF
>TRBV27|TRBJ2-5|.
TGTGCCAGCAGGCGGGACTCATGGGAAGAGACCCAGTACTTC
CASRRDSWEETQYF
>TRBV5-4|TRBJ2-7|.
TGTGCCAGCAGCTTGGAGGACAGCTACGAGCAGTACTTC
CASSLEDSYEQYF
>TRBV9|TRBJ1-6|.
TGTGCCAGCAGCGCGGGTTACGTTTCACCCCTCCACTTT
CASSAGYVSPLHF